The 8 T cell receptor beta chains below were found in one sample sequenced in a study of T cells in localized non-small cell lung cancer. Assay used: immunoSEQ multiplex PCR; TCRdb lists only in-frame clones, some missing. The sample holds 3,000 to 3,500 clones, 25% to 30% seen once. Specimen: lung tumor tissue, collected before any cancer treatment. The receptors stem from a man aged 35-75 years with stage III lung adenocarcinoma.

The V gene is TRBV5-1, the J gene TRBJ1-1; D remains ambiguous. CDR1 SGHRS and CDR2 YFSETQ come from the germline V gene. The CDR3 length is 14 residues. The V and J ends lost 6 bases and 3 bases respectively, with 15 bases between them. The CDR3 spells CASKAADRDTEAFF. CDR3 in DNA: TGCGCCAGCAAAGCGGCAGATAGGGACACTGAAGCTTTCTTT.

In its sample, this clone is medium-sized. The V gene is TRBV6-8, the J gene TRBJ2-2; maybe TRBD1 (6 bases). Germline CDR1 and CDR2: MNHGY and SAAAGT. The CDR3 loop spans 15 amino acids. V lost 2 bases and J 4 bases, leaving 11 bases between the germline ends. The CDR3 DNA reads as TGTGCCAGCAGTTACAAACTAGGGGGCACCGGGGAGCTGTTTTTT. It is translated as CASSYKLGGTGELFF.

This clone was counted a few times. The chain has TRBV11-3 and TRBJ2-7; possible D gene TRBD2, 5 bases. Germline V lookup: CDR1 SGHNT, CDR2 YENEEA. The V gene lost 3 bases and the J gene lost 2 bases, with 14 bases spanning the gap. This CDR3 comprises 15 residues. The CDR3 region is CASSLSPSKPYEQYF. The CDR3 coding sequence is TGTGCCAGCAGCTTGTCCCCTAGCAAGCCCTACGAGCAGTACTTC.

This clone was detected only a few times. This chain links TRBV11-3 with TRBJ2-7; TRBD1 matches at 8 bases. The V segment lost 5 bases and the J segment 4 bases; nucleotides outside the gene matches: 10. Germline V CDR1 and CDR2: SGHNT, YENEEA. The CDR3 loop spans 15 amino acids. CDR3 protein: CASSRPPGQAYEQYV. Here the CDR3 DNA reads TGTGCCAGCAGCCGTCCCCCGGGACAGGCGTACGAGCAGTACGTC.

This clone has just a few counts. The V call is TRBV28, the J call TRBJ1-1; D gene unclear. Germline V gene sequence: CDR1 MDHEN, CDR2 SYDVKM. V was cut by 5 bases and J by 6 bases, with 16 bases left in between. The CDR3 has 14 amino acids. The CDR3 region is CASSPRVTNPEAFF. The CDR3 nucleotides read TGTGCCAGCAGTCCCCGGGTGACTAACCCTGAAGCTTTCTTT.

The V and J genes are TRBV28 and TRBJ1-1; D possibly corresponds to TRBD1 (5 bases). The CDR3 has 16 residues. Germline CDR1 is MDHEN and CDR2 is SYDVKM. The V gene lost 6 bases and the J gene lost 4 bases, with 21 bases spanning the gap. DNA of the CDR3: TGTGCCAGCAGCGAAAGGCCGGGGATCAGGGCCACTGAAGCTTTCTTT. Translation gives CASSERPGIRATEAFF.

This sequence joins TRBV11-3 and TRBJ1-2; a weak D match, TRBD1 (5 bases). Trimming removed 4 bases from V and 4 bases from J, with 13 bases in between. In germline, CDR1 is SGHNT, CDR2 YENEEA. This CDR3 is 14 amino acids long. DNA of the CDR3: TGTGCCAGCAGCTACGCGGACACCGCCTATGGCTACACCTTC. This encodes CASSYADTAYGYTF.

In nucleotides, the CDR3 is TGTGCCAGTAGTTCACAACCGGGTTCCTACAATGAGCAGTTCTTC. This translates into CASSSQPGSYNEQFF. This sequence joins TRBV19 and TRBJ2-1; D is uncertain. Between the trimmed V and J ends, which lost 5 bases and 1 base, there was a span of 12 bases. The CDR3 has 15 residues. Germline CDR1 reads LNHDA; CDR2 reads SQIVND (reference sequence). Full variable domain (outside the CDR3, taken from reference TRBV19 and TRBJ2-1): DGGITQSPKYLFRKEGQNVTLSCEQNLNHDAMYWYRQDPGQGLRLIYYSQIVNDFQKGDIAEGYSVSREKKESFPLTVTSAQKNPTAFYLCASSSQPGSYNEQFFGPGTRLTVL.